This is a list of T cell receptor beta chains from one sample in a study of blood T cells in healthy people across ages. TCRdb reanalysed the 5' RACE reads using MiXCR and keeps one entry per CDR3 protein. The sample carries 580,000 or so distinct CDR3 sequences, more than 45% recorded once. The sequenced sample was blood. Receptor source: a man older than 75 in good health. The CDR3 runs from the conserved cysteine through the conserved F or W. The D gene is left open where the match is weak. Expanded clones are given a class, and other clones once, few, many or no size at all.

j_call d_call v_call clone_size cdr3_aa cdr3_nt
TRBJ2-5 . TRBV27 . CASSLGQGRARKYF TGTGCCAGCAGTTTAGGGCAGGGCCGGGCGAGGAAGTACTTC
TRBJ1-1 . TRBV7-6 few CASSLSSGNTEAFF TGTGCCAGCAGCTTATCCTCCGGGAACACTGAAGCTTTCTTT
TRBJ2-5 . TRBV7-2 . CASSLGGSPGETQYF TGTGCCAGCAGCTTAGGTGGCAGCCCTGGCGAGACCCAGTACTTC
TRBJ2-3 . TRBV7-2 . CASTRAASTDTQYF TGTGCCAGCACCCGCGCCGCGAGCACAGATACGCAGTATTTT
TRBJ2-5 TRBD2 TRBV6-2/TRBV6-3 few CASRTSGETQYF TGTGCCAGCCGGACTAGTGGAGAGACCCAGTACTTC
TRBJ2-1 TRBD2 TRBV28 . CASRPAGGSTHEQFF TGTGCCAGCAGACCAGCGGGAGGAAGCACCCATGAGCAGTTCTTC
TRBJ2-4 . TRBV7-2 many CASSQTKNIQYF TGTGCCAGCAGCCAAACGAAAAACATTCAGTACTTC
TRBJ2-7 . TRBV2 . CATGSYPGEQYF TGTGCCACAGGAAGCTACCCTGGCGAGCAGTACTTC
TRBJ2-1 . TRBV7-2 . CASSSRGSIYNEQFF TGTGCCAGCAGCTCCAGGGGCTCCATCTACAATGAGCAGTTCTTC
TRBJ2-7 . TRBV7-2 . CASSSAFLDYEQYF TGTGCCAGCAGCTCCGCGTTTCTGGACTACGAGCAGTACTTC
TRBJ2-7 TRBD2 TRBV20-1 few CSARDSREAPNSEQYF TGCAGTGCTAGAGATTCGCGGGAGGCCCCCAACTCCGAGCAGTACTTC
TRBJ2-1 TRBD2 TRBV20-1 once CSAKDPSGGAAEQFF TGCAGTGCTAAGGACCCTAGCGGGGGGGCCGCTGAGCAGTTCTTC
TRBJ1-6 . TRBV7-2 few CASSLWGGNSPLHF TGTGCCAGCAGCTTATGGGGTGGTAATTCACCCCTCCACTTT
TRBJ2-1 . TRBV30 . CAWSLPAGIEQFF TGTGCCTGGAGTCTACCAGCGGGCATTGAGCAGTTCTTC
TRBJ2-7 TRBD2 TRBV5-1 . CASSSPGLAGVHEQYF TGCGCCAGCAGCTCACCGGGACTAGCGGGAGTTCACGAGCAGTACTTC
TRBJ1-1 . TRBV4-3 few CASSQARTGKAFF TGCGCCAGCAGCCAAGCGAGGACTGGGAAAGCTTTCTTT
TRBJ2-1 TRBD2 TRBV6-6 . CAGSYWGGVDNEQFF TGTGCTGGCAGTTACTGGGGGGGGGTAGACAATGAGCAGTTCTTC
TRBJ2-3 . TRBV15 . CATSRPSTDTQYF TGTGCCACCAGCAGACCTAGCACAGATACGCAGTATTTT
TRBJ2-6 . TRBV20-1 . CSAREQGNSGANVLTF TGCAGTGCTAGAGAGCAGGGGAACTCTGGGGCCAACGTCCTGACTTTC
TRBJ1-2 . TRBV15 . CATSTRGEEWYGYTF TGTGCCACCAGCACAAGGGGGGAGGAGTGGTATGGCTACACCTTC
TRBJ1-1 . TRBV20-1 few CSPIPGGMNTEAFF TGCAGTCCTATCCCCGGTGGAATGAACACTGAAGCTTTCTTT
TRBJ2-7 . TRBV19 once CASSIVKGRDEQYF TGTGCCAGTAGTATAGTCAAGGGTCGCGACGAGCAGTACTTC
TRBJ2-1 TRBD2 TRBV3-1 . CASSQWSGGINEQFF TGTGCCAGCAGCCAATGGTCGGGAGGGATAAATGAGCAGTTCTTC
TRBJ1-4 . TRBV29-1 . CSVTRGDEKLFF TGCAGCGTTACCAGGGGTGATGAAAAACTGTTTTTT
TRBJ2-1 . TRBV5-1 many CASSLAGGEQFF TGCGCCAGCAGCTTGGCCGGGGGTGAGCAGTTCTTC
TRBJ2-7 . TRBV5-1 many CASSLEGEQYF TGCGCCAGCAGCTTGGAGGGGGAGCAGTACTTC
TRBJ1-4 . TRBV29-1 once CSVDGQGNEKLFF TGCAGCGTTGATGGTCAGGGGAATGAAAAACTGTTTTTT
TRBJ2-3 . TRBV7-2 few CASSLSRDASTDTQYF TGTGCCAGCAGCTTATCGAGGGACGCGAGCACAGATACGCAGTATTTT
TRBJ2-5 TRBD1 TRBV6-1 . CASRDRGLSRETQYF TGTGCCAGCAGGGACAGGGGGCTTTCCCGAGAGACCCAGTACTTC
TRBJ2-6 . TRBV27 . CASRLTGGSGANVLTF TGTGCCAGCAGGCTTACCGGAGGCTCTGGGGCCAACGTCCTGACTTTC
TRBJ2-7 TRBD1 TRBV29-1 few CSVDGQGSYEQYF TGCAGCGTTGACGGACAGGGCTCCTACGAGCAGTACTTC
TRBJ2-7 . TRBV5-6 many CASSYDYRERTYEQYF TGTGCCAGCAGCTATGATTACCGGGAACGGACCTACGAGCAGTACTTC
TRBJ2-5 TRBD2 TRBV12-3/TRBV12-4 few CASSPSGGSQETQYF TGTGCCAGCAGTCCTAGCGGGGGGAGCCAAGAGACCCAGTACTTC
TRBJ1-1 . TRBV7-9 . CASSPAGGVLNTEAFF TGTGCCAGCAGCCCGGCCGGAGGGGTATTGAACACTGAAGCTTTCTTT
TRBJ2-5 . TRBV5-8 few CASSFQLTGETQYF TGTGCCAGCAGCTTTCAGCTAACGGGAGAGACCCAGTACTTC
TRBJ2-1 . TRBV27 . CASSFRSGALGYNEQFF TGTGCCAGCAGTTTTCGATCGGGCGCCTTAGGATACAATGAGCAGTTCTTC
TRBJ2-1 TRBD1 TRBV10-1 . CATGQGYNEQFF TGCGCCACAGGACAGGGCTACAATGAGCAGTTCTTC
TRBJ2-1 TRBD2 TRBV7-2 few CASSQTSGSRHNEQFF TGTGCCAGCAGCCAGACTAGCGGGAGTCGGCACAATGAGCAGTTCTTC
TRBJ2-3 TRBD2 TRBV7-2 few CASSPLAGLGTDTQYF TGTGCCAGCAGCCCGTTAGCGGGGTTGGGGACAGATACGCAGTATTTT
TRBJ2-7 . TRBV5-6 . CASSPVQVGAYEQYF TGTGCCAGCAGCCCGGTGCAAGTGGGGGCCTACGAGCAGTACTTC
TRBJ1-3 . TRBV9 . CASSVEGTLGNTIYF TGTGCCAGCAGCGTAGAGGGGACCCTCGGAAACACCATATATTTT
TRBJ2-1 . TRBV11-3 . CASSSGGLVPRSEQFF TGTGCCAGCAGCTCTGGAGGGCTAGTCCCGAGGAGCGAGCAGTTCTTC
TRBJ2-2 TRBD1 TRBV30 . CAWSLNRGSGELFF TGTGCCTGGAGCCTAAACAGGGGGTCCGGGGAGCTGTTTTTT
TRBJ2-7 . TRBV7-9 few CASSSGVLAVYEQYF TGTGCCAGCAGCTCAGGGGTCCTAGCGGTTTACGAGCAGTACTTC